This TCR beta chain comes out of a study of T cells in Graves' hyperthyroidism and ophthalmopathy. Enrolled ophthalmopathy patients presented with a Clinical Activity Score of at least 3, a NOSPECS grade of at least 4, and disease duration under 3 months. Clinical symptoms, serum thyroxine, TRAb, thyroid ultrasound and orbital computed tomography informed diagnoses. Fresh 10 ml peripheral blood yielded PBMCs. The TCR beta CDR3 regions underwent amplification using RNA transcripts as the source. HTBI primers were the set used in a first-round RT-PCR of the TCR CDR3. Via MiXCR, TCRdb re-called the multiplex PCR reads, giving one row per CDR3 protein. There are a few hundred thousand distinct CDR3 sequences in the sample; 15% to 20% occur only once, and less than 30% lies in the top ten. Germline loops: CDR1 LNHDA, CDR2 SQIVND (reference sequence). The CDR3 spans 15 residues. As for this clonotype: One end of the junction fails to match germline, which may point to a read error.

The TCR originated in a woman aged 25 to 45 with Graves' ophthalmopathy. This chain connects TRBV19 to TRBJ2-1; 9 nucleotides align to TRBD1. Specimen: blood. The CDR3 reads CASKNRDRVSNEQSF. The CDR3 nucleotides are TGTGCCAGTAAAAACCGGGACAGGGTTAGCAATGAGCAGTCCTTC.